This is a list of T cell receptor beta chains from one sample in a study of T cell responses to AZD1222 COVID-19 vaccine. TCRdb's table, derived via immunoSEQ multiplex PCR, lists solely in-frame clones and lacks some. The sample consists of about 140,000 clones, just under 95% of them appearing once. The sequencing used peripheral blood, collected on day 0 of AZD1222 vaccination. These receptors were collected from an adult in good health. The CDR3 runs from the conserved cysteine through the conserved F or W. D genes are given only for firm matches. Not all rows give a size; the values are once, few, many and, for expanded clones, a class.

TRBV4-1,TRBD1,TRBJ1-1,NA,TGCGCCAGCAGCCAAGATAGGAACAGGGGCACTGAAGCTTTCTTT,CASSQDRNRGTEAFF
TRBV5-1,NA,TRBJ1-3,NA,TGCGCCAGCAGCCCGTGGACAACTGGAAACACCATATATTTT,CASSPWTTGNTIYF
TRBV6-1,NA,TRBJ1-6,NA,TGTGCCAGCAGTGCAGGTTGGAGGGGCTCCTATAATTCACCCCTCCACTTT,CASSAGWRGSYNSPLHF
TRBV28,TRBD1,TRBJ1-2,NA,TGTGCCAGCAGCCAAGACAGGGGGGGCAACTTTGTCTATGGCTACACCTTC,CASSQDRGGNFVYGYTF
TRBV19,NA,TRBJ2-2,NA,TGTGCCAGTAGTGCCCAGGACAGTCCCTTACGAGGGGAGCTGTTTTTT,CASSAQDSPLRGELFF
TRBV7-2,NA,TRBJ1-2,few,TGTGCCAGCAGTTCGGGACAATTGTATGGCTACACCTTC,CASSSGQLYGYTF
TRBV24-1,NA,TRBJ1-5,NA,TGTGCCACCAGTGACTCGGGGTCAGGGGCCTTATACAATCAGCCCCAGCATTTT,CATSDSGSGALYNQPQHF
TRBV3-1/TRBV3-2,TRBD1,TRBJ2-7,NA,TGTGCCAGCAGCCAGGGACAGGCCTGGACCTACGAGCAGTACTTC,CASSQGQAWTYEQYF
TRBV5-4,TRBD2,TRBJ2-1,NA,TGTGCCAGCAGCTTTAGCGGGAGGGCTGACAATGAGCAGTTCTTC,CASSFSGRADNEQFF
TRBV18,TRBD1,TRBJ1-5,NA,TGTGCCAGCTCATCCCAGGGGGCGTGGCAGCCCCAGCATTTT,CASSSQGAWQPQHF
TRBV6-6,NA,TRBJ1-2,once,TGTGCCAGCAGTTACACCGGGCCTAACTATGGCTACACCTTC,CASSYTGPNYGYTF
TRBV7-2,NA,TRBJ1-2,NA,TGTGCCAGCAGCTCGGTGGGGGCAGGGGTTATCGGCTACACCTTC,CASSSVGAGVIGYTF
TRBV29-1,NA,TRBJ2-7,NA,TGCAGCGTTGAATTTTTTAATAGGTCCTCCTACGAGCAGTACTTC,CSVEFFNRSSYEQYF
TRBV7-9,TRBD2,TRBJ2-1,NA,TGTGCCAGCAGCCTAGTAGCGGGAACTTGGAATGAGCAGTTCTTC,CASSLVAGTWNEQFF
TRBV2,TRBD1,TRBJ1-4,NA,TGTGCCAGCTACTTCGGGACAGGGGTTGAAAAACTGTTTTTT,CASYFGTGVEKLFF
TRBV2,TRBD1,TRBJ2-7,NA,TGTGCCAGCAGTCAAGGACAGGCAAGCTCCTACGAGCAGTACTTC,CASSQGQASSYEQYF
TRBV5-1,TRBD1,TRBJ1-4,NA,TGCGCCAGCAGCTCGGCAGGGGGCACAACTAATGAAAAACTGTTTTTT,CASSSAGGTTNEKLFF
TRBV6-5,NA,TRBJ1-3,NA,TGTGCCAGCAGTTACCGGACAATCTCTGGAAACACCATATATTTT,CASSYRTISGNTIYF
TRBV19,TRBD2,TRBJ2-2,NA,TGTGCCAGTAGTATCCGGGGGGGCCTGGGCACCGGGGAGCTGTTTTTT,CASSIRGGLGTGELFF
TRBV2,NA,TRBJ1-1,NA,TGTGCCAGCAGCTCCGGCACTGAAGCTTTCTTT,CASSSGTEAFF
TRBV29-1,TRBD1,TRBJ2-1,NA,TGCAGCGTTGAACCCTTCGGGACAGGAGGAGAGAATGAGCAGTTCTTC,CSVEPFGTGGENEQFF
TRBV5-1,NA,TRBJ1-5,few,TGCGCCAGCAGCTACAAATCCGGGGATCAGCCCCAGCATTTT,CASSYKSGDQPQHF
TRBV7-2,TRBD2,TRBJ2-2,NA,TGTGCCAGCTCCCACAACGGGAGGGCTCGGGACACCGGGGAGCTGTTTTTT,CASSHNGRARDTGELFF
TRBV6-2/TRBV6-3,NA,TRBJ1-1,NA,TGTGCCAGCAGTTATCAGACGAACACTGAAGCTTTCTTT,CASSYQTNTEAFF
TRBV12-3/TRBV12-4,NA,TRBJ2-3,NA,TGTGCCAGTACTTCGAGAGGCACAGATACGCAGTATTTT,CASTSRGTDTQYF
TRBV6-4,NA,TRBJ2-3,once,TGTGCCAGCAGCGCAGGGGATGACACAGATACGCAGTATTTT,CASSAGDDTDTQYF
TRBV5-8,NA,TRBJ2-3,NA,TGTGCCAGCAGCTTGGCGTTGCATACGCAGTATTTT,CASSLALHTQYF
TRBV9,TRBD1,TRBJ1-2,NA,TGTGCCAGCAGCACCATGACAGGGGCCGGCTACACCTTC,CASSTMTGAGYTF
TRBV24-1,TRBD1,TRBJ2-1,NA,TGTGCCACCAGTGACTCACAGGGGCCTGGTTATGATGAGCAGTTCTTC,CATSDSQGPGYDEQFF
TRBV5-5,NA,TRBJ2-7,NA,TGTGCCAGCAGCCTAACAATAGCCGAGCAGTACTTC,CASSLTIAEQYF
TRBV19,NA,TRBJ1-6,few,TGTGCCAGTAGTACAGGTGGCAGCTCACCCCTCCACTTT,CASSTGGSSPLHF